This T cell receptor (beta chain) appears in the sequencing data of a study of shared clonotypes between healthy human individuals. Study-wide results and caveats: Among donors, the sharing of clonotypes was expected to be influenced by sequencing depth. Sorted-subset sequencing, rarefaction showed, was incomplete despite large depth.

Profiled with immunoSEQ multiplex PCR; TCRdb holds only in-frame clones, not every one. Counted here are 1,400,000 or so clones, around 98.5% occurring once; the ten biggest clones make up approximately 0.38%. The V end lost 7 bases, the J end lost 10 bases, and 25 bases lay between the germline ends. In germline, CDR1 is SQVTM, CDR2 ANQGSEA. This CDR3 is built from 14 residues. A note on this clone: Antigen unknown.

Sequenced sample: naive CD4+ T cells sorted from blood. Indicated subset: CD45RA+ positively selected. The rearrangement links TRBV29-1 to TRBJ1-1, with D maybe TRBD1 (6 bases). The origin of this receptor is a man between 25 and 39 years old in good health. CDR3 sequence (DNA): TGCAGCGGTGGGACACCGAAATGGGCCACAGCAGCTTTCTTT. Encoded protein: CSGGTPKWATAAFF.